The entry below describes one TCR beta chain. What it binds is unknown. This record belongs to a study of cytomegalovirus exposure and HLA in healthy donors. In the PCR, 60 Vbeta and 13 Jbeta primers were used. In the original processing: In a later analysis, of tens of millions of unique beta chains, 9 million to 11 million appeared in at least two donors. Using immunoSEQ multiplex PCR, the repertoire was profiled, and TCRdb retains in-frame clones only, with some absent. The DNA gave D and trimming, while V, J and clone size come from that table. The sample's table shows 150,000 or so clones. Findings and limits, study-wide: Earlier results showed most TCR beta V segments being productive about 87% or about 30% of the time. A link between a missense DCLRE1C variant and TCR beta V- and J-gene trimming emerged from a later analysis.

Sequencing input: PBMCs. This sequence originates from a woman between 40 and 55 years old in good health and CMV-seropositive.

CDR3 in DNA: TGCAGCGTTCTAGGACAGGGAGTCGGGGAGCAGTACTTC. Translation gives CSVLGQGVGEQYF. The V gene is TRBV29-1, the J gene TRBJ2-7; 8 bases match TRBD1. This CDR3 has 13 residues. Germline V gene lookup returns CDR1 SQVTM and CDR2 ANQGSEA. V trimming: 5 bases; J trimming: 7 bases; junction bases outside the gene matches: 10.